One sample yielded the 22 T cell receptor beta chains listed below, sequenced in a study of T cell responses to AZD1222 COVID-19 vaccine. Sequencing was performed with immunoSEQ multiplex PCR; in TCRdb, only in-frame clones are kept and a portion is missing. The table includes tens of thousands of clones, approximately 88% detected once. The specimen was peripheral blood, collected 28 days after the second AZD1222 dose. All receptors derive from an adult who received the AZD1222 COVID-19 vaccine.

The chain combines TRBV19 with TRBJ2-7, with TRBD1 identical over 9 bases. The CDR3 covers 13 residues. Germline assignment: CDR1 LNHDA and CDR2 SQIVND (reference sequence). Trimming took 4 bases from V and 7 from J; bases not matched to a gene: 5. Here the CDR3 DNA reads TGTGCCAGTAGTAGGACAGGGGTGAGGGAGCAGTACTTC. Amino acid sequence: CASSRTGVREQYF.

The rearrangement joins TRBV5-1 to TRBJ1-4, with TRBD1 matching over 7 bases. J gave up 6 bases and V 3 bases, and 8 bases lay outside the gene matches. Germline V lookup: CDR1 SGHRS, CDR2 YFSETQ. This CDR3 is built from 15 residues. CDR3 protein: CASSSAGGDYEKLFF. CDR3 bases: TGCGCCAGCAGCTCTGCAGGGGGTGACTATGAAAAACTGTTTTTT.

CDR3 coding DNA: TGTGCCAGCAGCCGGGGACAGGGAATCTCACCCCTCCACTTT. This gives the protein CASSRGQGISPLHF. The J gene is TRBJ1-6, the V gene TRBV11-3, with 9 positions matching TRBD1. The CDR3 extends over 14 amino acids. CDR1 is SGHNT and CDR2 is YENEEA in the germline V gene. Unmatched junction bases numbered 6, after V lost 5 bases and J lost 10 bases.

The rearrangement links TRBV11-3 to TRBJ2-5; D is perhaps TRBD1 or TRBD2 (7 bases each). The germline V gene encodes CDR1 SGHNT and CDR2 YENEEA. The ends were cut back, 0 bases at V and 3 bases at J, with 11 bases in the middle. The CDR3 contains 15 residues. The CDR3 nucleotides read TGTGCCAGCAGCTTAGATTCAGGGGGGGAAGAGACCCAGTACTTC. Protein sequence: CASSLDSGGEETQYF.

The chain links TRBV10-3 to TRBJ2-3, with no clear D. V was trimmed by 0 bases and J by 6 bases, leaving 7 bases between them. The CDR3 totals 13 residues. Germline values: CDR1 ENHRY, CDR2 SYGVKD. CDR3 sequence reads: CAISESRSDTQYF. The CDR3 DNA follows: TGTGCCATCAGTGAGTCCAGGTCGGATACGCAGTATTTT.

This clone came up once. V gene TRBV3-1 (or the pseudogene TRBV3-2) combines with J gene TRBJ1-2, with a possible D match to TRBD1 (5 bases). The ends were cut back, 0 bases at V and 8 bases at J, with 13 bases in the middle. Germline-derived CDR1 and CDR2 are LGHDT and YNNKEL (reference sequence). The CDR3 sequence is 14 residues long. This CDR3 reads CASSQEGEGRGYTF. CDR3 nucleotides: TGTGCCAGCAGCCAAGAGGGGGAGGGGCGCGGCTACACCTTC.

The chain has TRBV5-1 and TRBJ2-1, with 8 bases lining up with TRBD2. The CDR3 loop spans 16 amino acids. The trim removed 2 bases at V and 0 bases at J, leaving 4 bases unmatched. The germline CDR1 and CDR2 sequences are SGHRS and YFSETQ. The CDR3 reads CASSLRGGFSYNEQFF. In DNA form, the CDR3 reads TGCGCCAGCAGCTTACGGGGGGGTTTCTCCTACAATGAGCAGTTCTTC.

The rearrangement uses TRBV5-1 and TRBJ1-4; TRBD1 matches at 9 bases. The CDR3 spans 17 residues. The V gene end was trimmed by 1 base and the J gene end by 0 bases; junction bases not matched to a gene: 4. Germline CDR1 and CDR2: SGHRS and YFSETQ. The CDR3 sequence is CASSLPGTGTTNEKLFF. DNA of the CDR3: TGCGCCAGCAGCTTGCCAGGGACAGGGACAACTAATGAAAAACTGTTTTTT.

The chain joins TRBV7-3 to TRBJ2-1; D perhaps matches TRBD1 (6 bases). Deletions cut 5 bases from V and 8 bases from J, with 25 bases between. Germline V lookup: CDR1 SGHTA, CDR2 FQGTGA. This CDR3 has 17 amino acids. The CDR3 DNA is TGTGCCAGCAGCCCGTCACAGGGAAGGGCCCAGTTCTATGAGCAGTTCTTC. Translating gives CASSPSQGRAQFYEQFF.

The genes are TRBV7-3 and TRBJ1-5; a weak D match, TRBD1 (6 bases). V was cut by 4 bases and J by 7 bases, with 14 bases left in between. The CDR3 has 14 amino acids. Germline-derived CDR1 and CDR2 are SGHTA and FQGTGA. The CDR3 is CASSSYMGAQPQHF. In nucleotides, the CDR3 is TGTGCCAGCAGCTCCTACATGGGGGCCCAGCCCCAGCATTTT.

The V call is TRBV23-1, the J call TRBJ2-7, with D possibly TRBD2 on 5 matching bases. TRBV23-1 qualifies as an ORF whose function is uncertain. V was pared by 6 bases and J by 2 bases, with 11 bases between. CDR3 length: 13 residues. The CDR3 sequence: CASRPGIAYEQYF. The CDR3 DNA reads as TGCGCCAGCAGACCGGGGATCGCCTACGAGCAGTACTTC.

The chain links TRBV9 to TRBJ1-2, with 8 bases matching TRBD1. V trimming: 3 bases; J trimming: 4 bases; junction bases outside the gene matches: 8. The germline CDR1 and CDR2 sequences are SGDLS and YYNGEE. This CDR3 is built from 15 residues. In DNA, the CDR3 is TGTGCCAGCAGCGATGGCGGGACAGGATTCTATGGCTACACCTTC. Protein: CASSDGGTGFYGYTF.

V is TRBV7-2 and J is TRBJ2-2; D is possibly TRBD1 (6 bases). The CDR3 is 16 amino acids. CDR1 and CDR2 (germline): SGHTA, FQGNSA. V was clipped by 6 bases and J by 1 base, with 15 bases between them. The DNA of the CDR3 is TGTGCCAGCAGTCCGCCGACAGGCCTGAACACCGGGGAGCTGTTTTTT. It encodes CASSPPTGLNTGELFF.

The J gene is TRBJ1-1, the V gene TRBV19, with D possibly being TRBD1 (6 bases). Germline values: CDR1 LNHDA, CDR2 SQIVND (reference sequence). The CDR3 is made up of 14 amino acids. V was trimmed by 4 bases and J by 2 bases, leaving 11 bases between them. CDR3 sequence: CASSTPGQNTEAFF. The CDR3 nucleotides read TGTGCCAGTAGTACTCCGGGACAAAACACTGAAGCTTTCTTT.

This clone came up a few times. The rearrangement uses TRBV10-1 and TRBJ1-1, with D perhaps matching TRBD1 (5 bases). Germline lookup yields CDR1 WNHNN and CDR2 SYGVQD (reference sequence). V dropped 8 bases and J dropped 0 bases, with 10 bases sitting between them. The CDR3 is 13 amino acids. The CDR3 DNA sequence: TGCGCCAGCCGGGGACCCATGAACACTGAAGCTTTCTTT. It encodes CASRGPMNTEAFF.

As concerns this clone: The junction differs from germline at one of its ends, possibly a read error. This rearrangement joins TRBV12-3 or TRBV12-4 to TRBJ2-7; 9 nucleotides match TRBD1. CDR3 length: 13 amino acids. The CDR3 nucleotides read TGTGCCAGCACCGATACAGGGGGCGCGGATTTAGACTTC. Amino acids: CASTDTGGADLDF.

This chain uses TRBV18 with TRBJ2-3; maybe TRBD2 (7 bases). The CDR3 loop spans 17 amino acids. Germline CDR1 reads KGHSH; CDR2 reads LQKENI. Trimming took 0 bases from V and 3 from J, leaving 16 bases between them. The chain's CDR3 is CASSPPGGRGSTDTQYF. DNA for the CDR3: TGTGCCAGCTCACCACCCGGGGGGCGCGGGAGTACAGATACGCAGTATTTT.

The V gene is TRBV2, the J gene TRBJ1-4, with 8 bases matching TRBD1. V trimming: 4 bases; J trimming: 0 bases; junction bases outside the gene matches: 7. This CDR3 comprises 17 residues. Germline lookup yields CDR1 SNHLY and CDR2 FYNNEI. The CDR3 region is CASSGDRTRTTNEKLFF. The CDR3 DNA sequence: TGTGCCAGCAGTGGGGACAGGACTCGAACAACTAATGAAAAACTGTTTTTT.

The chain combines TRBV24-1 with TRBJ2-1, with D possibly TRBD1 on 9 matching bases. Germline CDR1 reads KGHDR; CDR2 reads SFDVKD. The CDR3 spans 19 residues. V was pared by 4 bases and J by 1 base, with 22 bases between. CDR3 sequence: CATSETGGLKRESYNEQFF. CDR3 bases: TGTGCCACCAGTGAAACAGGGGGCCTTAAGCGGGAGTCCTACAATGAGCAGTTCTTC.

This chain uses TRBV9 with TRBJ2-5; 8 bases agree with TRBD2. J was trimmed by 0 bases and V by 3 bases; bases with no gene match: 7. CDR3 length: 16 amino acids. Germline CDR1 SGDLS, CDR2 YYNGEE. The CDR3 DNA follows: TGTGCCAGCAGCGATTCGGCGGGGGGCTACCAAGAGACCCAGTACTTC. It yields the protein CASSDSAGGYQETQYF.

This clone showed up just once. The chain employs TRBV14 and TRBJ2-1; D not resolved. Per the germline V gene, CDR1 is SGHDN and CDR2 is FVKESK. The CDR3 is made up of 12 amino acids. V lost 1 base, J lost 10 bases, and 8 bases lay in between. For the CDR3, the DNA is TGTGCCAGCAGCCAAGCTCGCATAGAGCAGTTCTTC. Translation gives CASSQARIEQFF.

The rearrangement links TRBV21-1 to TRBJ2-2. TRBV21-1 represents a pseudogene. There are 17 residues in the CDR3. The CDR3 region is CASSDTRTTANTGELFF. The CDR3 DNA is TGTGCCAGCAGCGACACCCGGACCACCGCGAACACCGGGGAGCTGTTTTTT.